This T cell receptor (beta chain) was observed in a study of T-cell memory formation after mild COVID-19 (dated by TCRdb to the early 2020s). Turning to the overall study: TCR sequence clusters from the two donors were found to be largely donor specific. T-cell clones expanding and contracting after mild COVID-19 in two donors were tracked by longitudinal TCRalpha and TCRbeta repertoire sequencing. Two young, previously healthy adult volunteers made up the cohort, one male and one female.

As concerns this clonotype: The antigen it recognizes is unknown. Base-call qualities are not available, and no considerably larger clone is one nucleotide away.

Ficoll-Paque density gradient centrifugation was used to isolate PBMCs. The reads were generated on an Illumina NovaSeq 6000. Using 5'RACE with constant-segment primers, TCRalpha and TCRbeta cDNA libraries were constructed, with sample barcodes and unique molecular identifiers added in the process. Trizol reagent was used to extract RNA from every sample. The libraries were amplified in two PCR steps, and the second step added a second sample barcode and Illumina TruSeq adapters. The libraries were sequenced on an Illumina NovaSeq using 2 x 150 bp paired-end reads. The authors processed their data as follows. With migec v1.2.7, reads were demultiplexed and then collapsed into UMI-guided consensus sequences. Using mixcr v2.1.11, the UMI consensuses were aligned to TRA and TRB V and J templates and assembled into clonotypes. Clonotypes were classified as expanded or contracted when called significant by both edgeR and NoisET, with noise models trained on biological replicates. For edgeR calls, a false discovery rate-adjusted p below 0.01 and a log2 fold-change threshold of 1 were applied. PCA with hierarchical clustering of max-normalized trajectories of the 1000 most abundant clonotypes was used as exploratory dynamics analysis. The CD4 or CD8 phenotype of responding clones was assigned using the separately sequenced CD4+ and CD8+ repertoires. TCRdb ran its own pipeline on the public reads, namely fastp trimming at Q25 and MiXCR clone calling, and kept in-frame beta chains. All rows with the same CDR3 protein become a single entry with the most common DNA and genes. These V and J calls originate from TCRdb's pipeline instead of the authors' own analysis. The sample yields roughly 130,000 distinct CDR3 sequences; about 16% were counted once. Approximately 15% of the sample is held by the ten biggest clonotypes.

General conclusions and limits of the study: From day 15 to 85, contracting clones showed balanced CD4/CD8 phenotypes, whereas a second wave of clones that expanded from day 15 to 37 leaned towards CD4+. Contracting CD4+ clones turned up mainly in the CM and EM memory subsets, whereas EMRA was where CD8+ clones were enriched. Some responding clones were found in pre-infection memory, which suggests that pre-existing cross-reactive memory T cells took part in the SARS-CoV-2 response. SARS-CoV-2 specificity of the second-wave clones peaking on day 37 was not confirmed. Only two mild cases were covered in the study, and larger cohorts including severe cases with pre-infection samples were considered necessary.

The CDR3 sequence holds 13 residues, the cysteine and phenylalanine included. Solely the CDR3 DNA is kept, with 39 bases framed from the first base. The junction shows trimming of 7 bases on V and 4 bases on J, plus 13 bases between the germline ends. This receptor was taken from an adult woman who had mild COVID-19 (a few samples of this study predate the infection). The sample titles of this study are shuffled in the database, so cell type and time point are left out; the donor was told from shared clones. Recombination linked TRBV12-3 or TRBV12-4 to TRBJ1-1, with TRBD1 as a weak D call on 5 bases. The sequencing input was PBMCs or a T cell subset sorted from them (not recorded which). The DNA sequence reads TGTGCCAGCACCTCAGATGGGGGCACTGAAGCTTTCTTT. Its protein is CASTSDGGTEAFF.